This T cell receptor beta chain originates from a study of somatic mutations in cytotoxic T cells in rheumatoid arthritis. Looking at the study overall: The researchers flow-sorted some T-cell populations stained with V beta antibodies and got nearly 100% purity, and these included V beta1+ cells sequenced for TCRB.

Overall study findings and caveats: A single CD8+ clone exceeded 20% of CD8+ cells in 8 of 65 patients. Clonality measured in CD8+ T cells did not differ significantly between rheumatoid arthritis patients and age-matched healthy controls.

The CDR3 is 14 residues long. CDR1 MNHEY and CDR2 SMNVEV come from the germline V gene (reference sequence). Trimming removed 3 bases from V and 2 bases from J, with 11 bases in between. Positive magnetic bead selection separated CD4+ and CD8+ cells, and flow cytometry confirmed purity. Relative to its sample, this clone is medium-sized. Its specificity is unknown. TCRdb's copy holds only in-frame clones and misses some; the assay was immunoSEQ multiplex PCR. The table lists 18,000 or so clones, under 80% of them singletons, with roughly 5% in the top ten. The chain combines TRBV27 with TRBJ2-7; D not resolved. This TCR was recovered from a man aged 60 to 75 in good health. The sequencing input was CD8+ T cells sorted from blood. This CDR3 is CASSLAGPPYEQYF. The DNA of the CDR3 is TGTGCCAGCAGTTTGGCTGGGCCCCCCTACGAGCAGTACTTC.